This record looks at one TCR beta chain sequence and its context. Its antigen is still unknown. TCRdb redid the calling of the RT-PCR reads with MiXCR, one entry per CDR3 protein. The sample lists around 790,000 distinct CDR3 sequences, 21% seen once, with about 9.4% in the top ten. These data originate in a study of response to subunit inactivated influenza vaccine. Study results and limitations: The authors suggested that few new T cells are recruited per seasonal influenza vaccination.

This CDR3 has 14 amino acids. With 5 bases removed from V and 2 bases from J, the gap between germline ends came to 13 bases. The source material was PBMCs from blood, sampled less than 6 days after vaccination. The genes are TRBV12-3 or TRBV12-4 and TRBJ2-7; the D gene is possibly TRBD1 (5 bases). This receptor was taken from a man in his fifties or sixties who received an inactivated influenza vaccine. CDR3 sequence: CASSRLDRAYEQYF. The CDR3 nucleotides read TGTGCCAGCAGTAGGCTCGACAGAGCCTACGAGCAGTACTTC.